One sample yielded the 8 T cell receptor beta chains listed below, sequenced in a study of T-cell memory formation after mild COVID-19. MiXCR, applied by TCRdb to the 5' RACE reads, yields one record per CDR3 protein. The data show 300,000 to 400,000 distinct CDR3 sequences, with 25% to 30% seen just once and approximately 13% held by the top ten. The sequencing sample was made of PBMCs or a T cell subset sorted from them (not recorded which). The origin of the receptors is an adult woman who had mild COVID-19 (a few samples of this study predate the infection). Cell type and time point are not known.

CDR3 protein: CASSFSGTEQFF. CDR3 nucleotide sequence: TGTGCCAGCAGTTTCAGCGGGACTGAGCAGTTCTTC. V is TRBV27 and J is TRBJ2-1, with TRBD2 matching over 7 bases. The germline gives CDR1 MNHEY, CDR2 SMNVEV (reference sequence). The CDR3 loop spans 12 amino acids. Germline trimming cut 3 bases from V and 9 bases from J; bases unmatched to any gene: 2.

This chain connects TRBV6-5 to TRBJ2-7; D might be TRBD2 (5 bases). Looked up from germline, CDR1 is MNHEY and CDR2 is SVGAGI. This CDR3 is 16 amino acids long. V was shortened by 0 bases and J by 1 base, with 13 bases between the two germline ends. The CDR3 DNA sequence: TGTGCCAGCAGTTACTCGCAAGCGGAATATTCCTACGAGCAGTACTTC. This translates into CASSYSQAEYSYEQYF.

This clonotype was seen more than once but under ten times. This chain joins TRBV20-1 and TRBJ1-6; no definite D call. CDR3 length: 15 residues. Germline V lookup: CDR1 DFQATT, CDR2 SNEGSKA (reference sequence). V was clipped by 0 bases and J by 12 bases, with 18 bases between them. CDR3 DNA: TGCAGTGCTAGAGAAATTGCCGTTACGCTAAGACCCCTCCACTTT. Protein product: CSAREIAVTLRPLHF.

The CDR3 loop is CASTRAGENYGYTF. The CDR3 DNA sequence: TGTGCCAGCACCCGCGCCGGGGAAAACTATGGCTACACCTTC. V and J are TRBV6-5 and TRBJ1-2, with D uncertain. V lost 7 bases and J lost 2, with 14 bases in between. CDR1 MNHEY and CDR2 SVGAGI come from the germline V gene. CDR3 length: 14 residues.

This clonotype has a count of ten or more. The chain recombines TRBV7-2 with TRBJ2-1, with TRBD1 identical over 11 bases. The germline V gene encodes CDR1 SGHTA and CDR2 FQGNSA. The CDR3 contains 16 residues. The V and J ends lost 2 bases and 6 bases, in that order; junction bases with no gene match: 6. CDR3 amino acids: CASSLKPGQGGNEQFF. CDR3 DNA sequence: TGTGCCAGCAGCTTAAAACCGGGACAGGGGGGCAATGAGCAGTTCTTC.

The chain carries TRBV12-3 or TRBV12-4 and TRBJ2-7; possible D gene TRBD1, 5 bases. CDR3 length: 15 residues. V lost 2 bases to trimming and J lost 6 bases, with 17 bases between them. The CDR3 protein is CASSLSQGREGEQYF. In DNA form, the CDR3 reads TGTGCCAGCAGTTTATCCCAGGGTAGGGAAGGCGAGCAGTACTTC.

This chain connects TRBV5-6 to TRBJ2-6; TRBD1 is a possible D gene (6 bases). The germline V gene has CDR1 SGHDT and CDR2 YYEEEE. The CDR3 has 17 residues. V dropped 4 bases and J dropped 0 bases, with 14 bases sitting between them. CDR3 sequence reads: CASSQQGPSSGANVLTF. The CDR3 DNA follows: TGTGCCAGCAGCCAACAGGGACCCTCCTCTGGGGCCAACGTCCTGACTTTC.

J is TRBJ1-2 and V is TRBV6-6; D gene unclear. The V end lost 10 bases, the J end lost 8 bases, and 17 bases lay between the germline ends. This CDR3 has 12 residues. The germline gives CDR1 MNHNY, CDR2 SVGAGI (reference sequence). The CDR3 nucleotides read TGTGCCACCACGATGACCTCTTTCGGCTACACCTTC. As protein: CATTMTSFGYTF.